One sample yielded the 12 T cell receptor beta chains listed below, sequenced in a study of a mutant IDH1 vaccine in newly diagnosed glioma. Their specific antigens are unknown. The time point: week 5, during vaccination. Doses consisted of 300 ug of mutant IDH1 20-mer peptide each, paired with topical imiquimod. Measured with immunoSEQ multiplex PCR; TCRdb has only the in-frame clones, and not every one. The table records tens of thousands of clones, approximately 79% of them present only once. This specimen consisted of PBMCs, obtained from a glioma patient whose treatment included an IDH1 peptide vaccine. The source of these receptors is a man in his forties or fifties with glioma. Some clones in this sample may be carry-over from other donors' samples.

CDR3 sequence (DNA): TGTGCCAGCAGCCAATCCATAGCGGGGGGTGGAGAGACCCAGTACTTC. This codes for CASSQSIAGGGETQYF. V is TRBV7-2 and J is TRBJ2-5; 10 bases map to TRBD2. Germline CDR1 and CDR2: SGHTA and FQGNSA. The length of the CDR3 is 16 residues. J gave up 4 bases and V 5 bases, and 10 bases lay outside the gene matches.

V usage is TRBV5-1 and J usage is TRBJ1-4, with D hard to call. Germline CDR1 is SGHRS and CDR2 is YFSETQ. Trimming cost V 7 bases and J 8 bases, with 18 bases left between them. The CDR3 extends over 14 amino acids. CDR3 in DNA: TGCGCCAGCCGACCCAACGCCCAGAAAGAAAAACTGTTTTTT. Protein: CASRPNAQKEKLFF.

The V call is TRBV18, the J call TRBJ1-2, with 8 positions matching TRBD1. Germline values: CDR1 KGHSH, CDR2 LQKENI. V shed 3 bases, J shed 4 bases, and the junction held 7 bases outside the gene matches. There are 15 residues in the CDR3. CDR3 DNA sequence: TGTGCCAGCTCACCCCGACAGGGGATCCTCTATGGCTACACCTTC. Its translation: CASSPRQGILYGYTF. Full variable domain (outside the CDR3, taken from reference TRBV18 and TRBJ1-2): NAGVMQNPRHLVRRRGQEARLRCSPMKGHSHVYWYRQLPEEGLKFMVYLQKENIIDESGMPKERFSAEFPKEGPSILRIQQVVRGDSAAYFCASSPRQGILYGYTFGSGTRLTVV.

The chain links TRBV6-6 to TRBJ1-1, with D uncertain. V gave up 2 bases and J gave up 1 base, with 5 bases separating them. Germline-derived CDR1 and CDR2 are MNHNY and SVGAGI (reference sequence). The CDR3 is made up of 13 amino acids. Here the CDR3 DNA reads TGTGCCAGCAGTTACACGGGGAACACTGAAGCTTTCTTT. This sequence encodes CASSYTGNTEAFF.

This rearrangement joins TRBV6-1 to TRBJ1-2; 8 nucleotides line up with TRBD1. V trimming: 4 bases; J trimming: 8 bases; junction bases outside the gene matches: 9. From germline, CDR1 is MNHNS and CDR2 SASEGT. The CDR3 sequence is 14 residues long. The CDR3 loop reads CASSGQGPPSGYTF. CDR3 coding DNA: TGTGCCAGCAGTGGACAGGGGCCGCCTTCCGGCTACACCTTC.

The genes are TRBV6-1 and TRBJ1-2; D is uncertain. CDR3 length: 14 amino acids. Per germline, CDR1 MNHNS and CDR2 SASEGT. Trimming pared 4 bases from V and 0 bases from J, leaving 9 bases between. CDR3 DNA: TGTGCCAGCAGTGGGGTGACGGCTAACTATGGCTACACCTTC. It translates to CASSGVTANYGYTF.

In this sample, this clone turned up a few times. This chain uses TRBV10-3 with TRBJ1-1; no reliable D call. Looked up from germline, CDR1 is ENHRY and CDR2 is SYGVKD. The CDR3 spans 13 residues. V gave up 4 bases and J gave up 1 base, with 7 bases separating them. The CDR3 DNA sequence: TGTGCCATCAGTGGTACGGGGAACACTGAAGCTTTCTTT. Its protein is CAISGTGNTEAFF.

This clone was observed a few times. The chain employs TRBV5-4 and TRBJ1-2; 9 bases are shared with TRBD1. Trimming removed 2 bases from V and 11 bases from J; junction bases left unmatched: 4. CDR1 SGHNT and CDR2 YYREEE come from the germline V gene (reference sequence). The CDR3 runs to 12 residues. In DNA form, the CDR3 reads TGTGCCAGCAGCTTTTCCGACAGGGGGTACACCTTC. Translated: CASSFSDRGYTF.

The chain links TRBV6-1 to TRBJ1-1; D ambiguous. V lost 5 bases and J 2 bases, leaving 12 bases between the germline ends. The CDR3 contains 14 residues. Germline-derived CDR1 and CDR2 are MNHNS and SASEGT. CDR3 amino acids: CASSLVTANTEAFF. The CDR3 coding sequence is TGTGCCAGCAGTCTCGTTACAGCTAACACTGAAGCTTTCTTT.

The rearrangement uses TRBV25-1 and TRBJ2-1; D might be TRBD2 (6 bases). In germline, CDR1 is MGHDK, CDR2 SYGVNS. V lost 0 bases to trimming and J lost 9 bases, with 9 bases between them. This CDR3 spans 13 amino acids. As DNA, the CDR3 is TGTGCCAGCAGTGAATACGGGCGGGGTGAGCAGTTCTTC. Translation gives CASSEYGRGEQFF. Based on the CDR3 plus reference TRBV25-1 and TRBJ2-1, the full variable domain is EADIYQTPRYLVIGTGKKITLECSQTMGHDKMYWYQQDPGMELHLIHYSYGVNSTEKGDLSSESTVSRIRTEHFPLTLESARPSHTSQYLCASSEYGRGEQFFGPGTRLTVL.

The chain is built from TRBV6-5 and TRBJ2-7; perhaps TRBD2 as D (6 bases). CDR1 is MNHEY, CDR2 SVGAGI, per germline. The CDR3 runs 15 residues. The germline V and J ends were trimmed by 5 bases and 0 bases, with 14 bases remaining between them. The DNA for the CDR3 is TGTGCCAGCAGTCCTTGGACGGGAGTCTCCTACGAGCAGTACTTC. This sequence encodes CASSPWTGVSYEQYF.

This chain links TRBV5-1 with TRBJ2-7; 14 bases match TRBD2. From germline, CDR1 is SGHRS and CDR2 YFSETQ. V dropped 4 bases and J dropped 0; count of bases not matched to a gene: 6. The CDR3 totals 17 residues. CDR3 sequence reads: CASSQGLAGVPSYEQYF. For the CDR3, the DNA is TGCGCCAGCAGCCAGGGACTAGCGGGAGTACCCTCCTACGAGCAGTACTTC.